What follows is one T cell receptor (beta chain) and its context. Its antigen is currently unknown. Repertoires were generated with immunoSEQ multiplex PCR, while TCRdb's copy carries only in-frame clones and drops some. This sample has some 180,000 clones, with 80% to 95% found just once. These data originate in a study of T cell responses to AZD1222 COVID-19 vaccine. Findings and caveats of the study: Only five to seven AZD1222 recipients were seropositive at baseline.

Germline CDR1 reads LGHDT; CDR2 reads YNNKEL (reference sequence). The V gene end was trimmed by 1 base and the J gene end by 2 bases; junction bases not matched to a gene: 5. The CDR3 is made up of 17 amino acids. The chain is built from TRBV3-1 (or the pseudogene TRBV3-2) and TRBJ2-3; 11 nucleotides line up with TRBD2. This receptor was obtained from an adult who received the AZD1222 COVID-19 vaccine. The starting material was peripheral blood, obtained 28 days after the second AZD1222 dose. The CDR3 DNA sequence: TGTGCCAGCAGCCAAGGAATAGCGGGAGGGTTCACAGATACGCAGTATTTT. It encodes CASSQGIAGGFTDTQYF.